Here is one T cell receptor (beta chain) with its context. What it binds is not known. The data originate from a study of T-cell memory formation after mild COVID-19. Study information: Among the donors, TCR clusters were largely specific to each donor.

CDR1 is LGHNT and CDR2 is FRNRAP in the germline V gene. With 3 bases removed from V and 1 base from J, the gap between germline ends came to 3 bases. The CDR3 sequence is 12 residues long. The 5'RACE method, run with constant-segment primers, produced TCR alpha and TCR beta cDNA libraries (carrying sample barcodes and UMIs). A single record per CDR3 protein comes from TCRdb applying MiXCR to the 5' RACE reads. Among 250,000 to 300,000 distinct CDR3 sequences listed, around 16% were seen once. Whole-study findings and limits: A second wave expanding day 15 to 37 was CD4+-biased; contracting clones were balanced.

The origin of this receptor is a man between 18 and 29 years old who had mild COVID-19 (a few samples of this study predate the infection). Cell type and time point are not known. Sequencing used PBMCs or a T cell subset sorted from them (not recorded which). J is TRBJ1-1 and V is TRBV12-5; D is unclear. The CDR3 nucleotides read TGTGCTAGTGGTTTAGAGAACACTGAAGCTTTCTTT. This codes for CASGLENTEAFF.